This passage covers 19 T cell receptor beta chains from one sample sequenced in a study of blood T cells in healthy people across ages (dated by TCRdb to between 2014 and 2017). Libraries came from 5' RACE. This sample was sequenced with an Illumina HiSeq 2500. A second PCR of roughly 7 to 11 cycles was performed with a sample-barcoded 5' primer and a J-beta primer mix. TCRdb reworked the public reads: Q25 trimming with fastp, MiXCR clone assembly, productive beta chains retained. Rows merge per CDR3 protein into single entries with the most common DNA and genes. The sample table records about 800,000 distinct CDR3 sequences; 55% to 75% of these occur just once. The ten largest make up about 20% of the sample. The sample comprised blood. All receptors derive from a man aged 30 to 39 in good health.

The rearrangement uses TRBV7-6 and TRBJ2-7; D gene ambiguous. This CDR3 is 14 amino acids long. Germline CDR1 is SGHVS and CDR2 is FNYEAQ. V gave up 3 bases and J gave up 6 bases, with 15 bases separating them. CDR3 sequence: CASSFPTSGGEQYF. CDR3 coding DNA: TGTGCCAGCAGCTTCCCAACCTCTGGTGGCGAGCAGTACTTC.

This clonotype was seen more than once but under ten times. This chain uses TRBV5-1 with TRBJ1-2; D is uncertain. Between the trimmed V and J ends, which lost 0 bases and 8 bases, there was a span of 17 bases. Germline-derived CDR1 and CDR2 are SGHRS and YFSETQ. The length of the CDR3 is 15 residues. CDR3 in DNA: TGCGCCAGCAGCTTGGGAACAGCTGCTTTGGAAGGCTACACCTTC. Amino acid sequence: CASSLGTAALEGYTF. The variable domain in full, with the rest retrieved from reference TRBV5-1 and TRBJ1-2, is KAGVTQTPRYLIKTRGQQVTLSCSPISGHRSVSWYQQTPGQGLQFLFEYFSETQRNKGNFPGRFSGRQFSNSRSEMNVSTLELGDSALYLCASSLGTAALEGYTFGSGTRLTVV.

There are a few counts of this clonotype. The chain carries TRBV28 and TRBJ1-1; D gene unclear. The V gene lost 7 bases and the J gene lost 3 bases, with 9 bases spanning the gap. Germline CDR1 and CDR2: MDHEN and SYDVKM. CDR3 length: 12 amino acids. Here the CDR3 reads CASISRDTEAFF. The DNA for the CDR3 is TGTGCCAGCATCTCGAGGGACACTGAAGCTTTCTTT.

This clonotype was observed a few times. The V and J genes are TRBV7-8 and TRBJ2-5, with 7 bases aligning to TRBD1. The CDR3 spans 13 residues. J gave up 7 bases and V 6 bases, and 8 bases lay outside the gene matches. The germline V gene encodes CDR1 SGHVS and CDR2 FQNEAQ. CDR3 loop: CASRTGTGGTQYF. CDR3 nucleotide sequence: TGTGCCAGCAGGACAGGGACCGGAGGGACCCAGTACTTC.

The chain carries TRBV7-2 and TRBJ2-5, with 11 bases aligning to TRBD2. V trimming: 5 bases; J trimming: 4 bases; junction bases outside the gene matches: 6. In germline, CDR1 is SGHTA, CDR2 FQGNSA. The CDR3 extends over 15 amino acids. The CDR3 coding sequence is TGTGCCAGCAGCCGGACTAGCGGGCCAACAGAGACCCAGTACTTC. The encoded protein is CASSRTSGPTETQYF.

The chain employs TRBV5-1 and TRBJ2-2, with TRBD2 as a possible D gene (6 bases). Germline V lookup: CDR1 SGHRS, CDR2 YFSETQ. The V gene lost 4 bases and the J gene lost 6 bases, with 19 bases spanning the gap. The CDR3 is 16 residues long. CDR3 in DNA: TGCGCCAGCAGCAACTTCGGGACTGCGATCCCCGGGGAGCTGTTTTTT. Protein sequence: CASSNFGTAIPGELFF.

The V call is TRBV29-1, the J call TRBJ1-5; 7 positions match TRBD1. The CDR3 length is 12 residues. Germline V gene lookup returns CDR1 SQVTM and CDR2 ANQGSEA. With V trimmed by 7 bases and J by 5 bases, 5 bases remained unmatched. The CDR3 loop is CSATTGDQPQHF. DNA of the CDR3: TGCAGCGCCACAACAGGGGATCAGCCCCAGCATTTT.

This clonotype was seen a few times. CDR3 residues: CASLGPDRVQRSYNSPLHF. For the CDR3, the DNA is TGTGCCAGCTTGGGACCGGACAGGGTCCAGAGATCCTATAATTCACCCCTCCACTTT. The chain links TRBV21-1 to TRBJ1-6; TRBD1, the D gene given by the table, was not confirmed from the DNA. TRBV21-1 is shown as a pseudogene. The CDR3 consists of 19 residues.

This clonotype appeared a few times. The CDR3 region has the DNA TGTGCCAGCAGCTCGAATGCCGGGGGCCTTAACTATGGCTACACCTTC. Translating it yields CASSSNAGGLNYGYTF. V usage is TRBV7-9 and J usage is TRBJ1-2; D is possibly TRBD1 (6 bases). This CDR3 has 16 amino acids. Germline loops: CDR1 SEHNR, CDR2 FQNEAQ (reference sequence). Trimming shortened V by 4 bases and J by 1 base, and 16 bases separated the two germline ends.

This clonotype was counted once. This chain joins TRBV25-1 and TRBJ1-1; TRBD1 is a possible D gene (5 bases). Germline V gene data show CDR1 as MGHDK and CDR2 as SYGVNS. There are 14 residues in the CDR3. Trimming stripped 2 bases from V and 12 bases from J, with 19 bases between. The DNA for the CDR3 is TGTGCCAGCAGTGAAGGGGGGAGAGGTGTGGCGTCTTTCTTT. Translated, it gives CASSEGGRGVASFF.

This chain uses TRBV20-1 with TRBJ2-1; D gene ambiguous. The V and J ends lost 4 bases and 0 bases respectively, with 10 bases between them. Germline values: CDR1 DFQATT, CDR2 SNEGSKA (reference sequence). The CDR3 runs 14 residues. CDR3 sequence: CSAISPRSYNEQFF. The CDR3 DNA is TGCAGTGCTATTTCCCCACGCTCCTACAATGAGCAGTTCTTC.

The rearrangement uses TRBV6-2 or TRBV6-3 and TRBJ2-1; no definite D call. V lost 5 bases and J lost 5, with 13 bases in between. Germline CDR1 reads MNHEY; CDR2 reads SVGEGT. CDR3 size: 14 residues. CDR3: CASSLADLDNEQFF. The DNA of the CDR3 is TGTGCCAGCAGTCTCGCGGATCTCGACAATGAGCAGTTCTTC.

The CDR3 DNA follows: TGCAGTGCGAACCTAGCGGGAGTAAGTGTCGTTGGGCAGTATTTT. Translation: CSANLAGVSVVGQYF. The chain couples TRBV20-1 to TRBJ2-3; 10 bases fit TRBD2. This CDR3 spans 15 amino acids. Germline CDR1 DFQATT, CDR2 SNEGSKA (reference sequence). V shed 6 bases and J 11 bases; nucleotides not matched to a gene: 17.

The J gene is TRBJ2-5, the V gene TRBV7-2; TRBD1 aligns across 11 bases. The CDR3 loop spans 15 amino acids. Trimming removed 5 bases from V and 4 bases from J; junction bases left unmatched: 6. Germline V gene sequence: CDR1 SGHTA, CDR2 FQGNSA. CDR3 DNA sequence: TGTGCCAGCAGCCGAGGGGGACAGGGGGTAGAGACCCAGTACTTC. Translating it yields CASSRGGQGVETQYF. Using reference TRBV7-2 and TRBJ2-5 for the parts outside the CDR3, the full variable domain is GAGVSQSPSNKVTEKGKDVELRCDPISGHTALYWYRQSLGQGLEFLIYFQGNSAPDKSGLPSDRFSAERTGGSVSTLTIQRTQQEDSAVYLCASSRGGQGVETQYFGPGTRLLVL.

J is TRBJ2-7 and V is TRBV6-5; TRBD1 aligns across 10 bases. The V gene end was trimmed by 3 bases and the J gene end by 2 bases; junction bases not matched to a gene: 4. Per the germline V gene, CDR1 is MNHEY and CDR2 is SVGAGI. The length of the CDR3 is 15 residues. CDR3 DNA: TGTGCCAGCAGTTATACCGGGACAGGGGCCTACGAGCAGTACTTC. The encoded protein is CASSYTGTGAYEQYF.

The chain employs TRBV15 and TRBJ2-7, with D possibly being TRBD2 (7 bases). V lost 4 bases, J lost 1 base, and 17 bases lay in between. CDR3 length: 16 amino acids. Germline V gene lookup returns CDR1 LNHNV and CDR2 YYDKDF (reference sequence). The CDR3 DNA sequence: TGTGCCACCAGCACCCGGTACGGGGGGCGATCCTACGAGCAGTACTTC. This translates into CATSTRYGGRSYEQYF.

The chain recombines TRBV4-1 with TRBJ2-7, with TRBD1 matching 10 bases. Germline trimming cut 4 bases from V and 3 bases from J; bases unmatched to any gene: 9. This CDR3 spans 16 amino acids. Germline CDR1 and CDR2: MGHRA and YSYEKL. Here the CDR3 reads CASSLTRDRGYYEQYF. The CDR3 bases are TGCGCCAGCAGCCTAACCCGGGACAGGGGATACTACGAGCAGTACTTC.

CDR3 nucleotide sequence: TGTGCCACCGAGCCAACGGGCGGTGGCACAGATACGCAGTATTTT. It translates to CATEPTGGGTDTQYF. The chain carries TRBV24-1 and TRBJ2-3; D remains ambiguous. Between the trimmed V and J ends, which lost 9 bases and 1 base, there was a span of 16 bases. Germline values: CDR1 KGHDR, CDR2 SFDVKD. The CDR3 is made up of 15 amino acids.

The chain is built from TRBV20-1 and TRBJ2-7; D is unresolved. The end of the DNA is better explained by TRBJ2-5, so the J call may be wrong. Germline-derived CDR1 and CDR2 are DFQATT and SNEGSKA (reference sequence). The CDR3 extends over 13 amino acids. For the CDR3, the DNA is TGCAGTGCCGCGGAATACGTCGTAAAGACCCAGTACTTC. It yields the protein CSAAEYVVKTQYF.